This T cell receptor beta chain was documented in a study of cytomegalovirus exposure and HLA in healthy donors. Whole-study results and caveats: Later analysis demonstrated an association between a missense DCLRE1C variant and TCR beta V- and J-gene trimming. According to an earlier analysis, most TCR beta V segments yielded productive rearrangements about 87% or about 30% of the time. Further analysis was carried out later, and it showed several of the most significant clusters appearing linked to common viral pathogens.

Vbeta (60) and Jbeta (13) primers were used in the PCR. The protocol was immunoSEQ multiplex PCR, while the TCRdb copy is restricted to in-frame clones and leaves out a portion. The data hold fewer than 200,000 clones, with around 78% observed a single time. Of note for this clone: Antigen: not known.

The CDR3 has 14 residues. The ends lost 6 bases at V and 5 bases at J; junction bases unmatched: 9. Per the germline V gene, CDR1 is SGHTA and CDR2 is FQGNSA. This receptor was obtained from a woman aged 25 to 45 in good health and CMV-seropositive. The sample taken for sequencing was PBMCs. The genes are TRBV7-2 and TRBJ2-5; 7 bases agree with TRBD2. This CDR3 is CASSRTGGTETQYF. CDR3 bases: TGTGCCAGCAGTCGTACCGGGGGGACCGAGACCCAGTACTTC.